This record covers a single T cell receptor (beta chain). Its target is not known. This entry belongs to a study of vaccination and CD4 T cells after COVID-19. An Oncomine TCR Beta short-read assay was used to sequence the DNA from cultured CD4+ T cells. Via MiXCR, TCRdb re-called the PCR reads, giving one row per CDR3 protein. The sample carries about 22,000 distinct CDR3 sequences, less than 35% recorded once. Looked up from germline, CDR1 is DFQATT and CDR2 is SNEGSKA (reference sequence). The CDR3 length is 14 residues. V shed 6 bases and J shed 3 bases, with 18 bases lying between them. Noted treatment: roughly ten-day PBMC culture with coronavirus spike peptide pools or control peptides (ViraFEST assay).

This clonotype originated in a human donor with COVID-19. Sequencing used cultured CD4+ T cells from blood. The chain recombines TRBV20-1 with TRBJ2-7, with D unresolved. CDR3 sequence (DNA): TGCAGTGCAGTAAGGCCCCCCGAAGGCTACGAGCAGTACTTC. Encoded protein: CSAVRPPEGYEQYF.